This entry concerns a single T cell receptor (beta chain). Sequencing used immunoSEQ multiplex PCR; TCRdb keeps in-frame clones, though not all of them. The table has over 150,000 clones, approximately 88% seen once. This specimen belongs to a study of T cell responses to AZD1222 COVID-19 vaccine. The sequence was obtained from an adult who received the AZD1222 COVID-19 vaccine. This specimen was peripheral blood, taken 28 days after the second AZD1222 dose.

The CDR3 region is CASSPGQGAIDEQYF. CDR3 DNA sequence: TGTGCCAGCAGCCCGGGACAGGGGGCAATCGACGAGCAGTACTTC. The rearrangement joins TRBV5-4 to TRBJ2-7; 12 bases map to TRBD1. CDR3 size: 15 residues. The V and J ends lost 4 bases and 5 bases, in that order; junction bases with no gene match: 7. CDR1 and CDR2 from the germline V gene are SGHNT and YYREEE (reference sequence).